This T cell receptor (beta chain) was obtained from a study of blood T cell repertoires in COVID-19. This clone came up once. As originally analysed: Scientists estimated how many nucleated cells there were by amplifying reference gene primers. Here immunoSEQ multiplex PCR was the method, and the copy in TCRdb shows in-frame clones only, minus some. That table gives V, J and clone size, and the DNA gave D and trimming. This table has 60,000 to 75,000 clones, roughly 90% appearing once. Trimming took 2 bases from V and 0 from J, leaving 14 bases between them. The CDR3 spans 18 residues. Germline CDR1 MNHEY, CDR2 SVGEGT.

This clonotype was obtained from a man aged 35-49 years with COVID-19, enrolled during active disease. The J gene is TRBJ2-6, the V gene TRBV6-2 or TRBV6-3, with D tentatively TRBD2 (6 bases). Sequenced material: peripheral blood. CDR3 residues: CASSYGGGAGSGANVLTF. DNA of the CDR3: TGTGCCAGCAGTTACGGGGGAGGAGCGGGCTCTGGGGCCAACGTCCTGACTTTC.